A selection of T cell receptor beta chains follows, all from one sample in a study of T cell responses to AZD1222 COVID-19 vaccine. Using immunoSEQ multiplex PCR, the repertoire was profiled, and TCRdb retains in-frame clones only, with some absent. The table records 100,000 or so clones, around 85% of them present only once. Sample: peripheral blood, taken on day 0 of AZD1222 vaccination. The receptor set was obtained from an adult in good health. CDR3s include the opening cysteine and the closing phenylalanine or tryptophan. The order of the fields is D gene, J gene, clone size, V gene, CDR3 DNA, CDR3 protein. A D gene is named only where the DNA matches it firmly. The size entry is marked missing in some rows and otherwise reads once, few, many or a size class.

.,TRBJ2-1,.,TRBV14,TGTGCCAGCAGCCAAGATAGGACAGCGAGACAATTGAGCAATGAGCAGTTCTTC,CASSQDRTARQLSNEQFF
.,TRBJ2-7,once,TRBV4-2,TGTGCCAGCAGCCAAGAGACAGTCCCTCCCCACGAGCAGTACTTC,CASSQETVPPHEQYF
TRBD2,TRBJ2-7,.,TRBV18,TGTGCCAGCTCCCGGACTAGCGGGAGCTCCTACGAGCAGTACTTC,CASSRTSGSSYEQYF
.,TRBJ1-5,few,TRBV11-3,TGTGCCAGCAGCCCCCGGCTTCTCAATCAGCCCCAGCATTTT,CASSPRLLNQPQHF
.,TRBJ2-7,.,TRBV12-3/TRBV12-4,TGTGCCAGCAGTCATGACAGCTACGAGCAGTACTTC,CASSHDSYEQYF
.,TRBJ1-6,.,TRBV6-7,TGTGCCAGCAGTTACTCGATTAAGAACTATAATTCACCCCTCCACTTT,CASSYSIKNYNSPLHF
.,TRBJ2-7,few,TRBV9,TGTGCCAGCAGTTTGGGTCTACTCTCCTACGAGCAGTACTTC,CASSLGLLSYEQYF
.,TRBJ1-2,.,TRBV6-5,TGTGCCAGCAGTTATATTGGACTAAACTATGGCTACACCTTC,CASSYIGLNYGYTF
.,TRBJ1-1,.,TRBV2,TGTGCCAGCAGTGGAGACATAAACACTGAAGCTTTCTTT,CASSGDINTEAFF
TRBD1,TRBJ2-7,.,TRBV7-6,TGTGCCAGCAGCTGGGGGACAGGGGGCGAAAAGGAATTGGACGAGCAGTACTTC,CASSWGTGGEKELDEQYF
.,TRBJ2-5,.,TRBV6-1,TGTGCCAGCAGTGAGGCTAGCAGAAGATGGCAAGAGACCCAGTACTTC,CASSEASRRWQETQYF
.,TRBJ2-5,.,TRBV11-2,TGTGCCAGCAGCTTAAACAGGGTGGGGGGCCAAGAGACCCAGTACTTC,CASSLNRVGGQETQYF
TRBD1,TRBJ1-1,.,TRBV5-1,TGCGCCAGCAGCTCTGGACAGGGGAGCACTGAAGCTTTCTTT,CASSSGQGSTEAFF
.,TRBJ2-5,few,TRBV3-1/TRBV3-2,TGTGCCAGCAGCCAAGTCTTTCGTTACCAAGAGACCCAGTACTTC,CASSQVFRYQETQYF
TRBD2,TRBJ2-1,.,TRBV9,TGTGCCAGCAGCGTAGTGGCTAGCGGCAGCTCCTACAATGAGCAGTTCTTC,CASSVVASGSSYNEQFF
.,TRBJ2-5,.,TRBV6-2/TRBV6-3,TGTGCCAGCAGTTCCGAGGGGAGGCCAAGGGAGACCCAGTACTTC,CASSSEGRPRETQYF
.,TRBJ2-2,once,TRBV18,TGTGCCAGCTCACCAGGACAGATTAGTAACACCGGGGAGCTGTTTTTT,CASSPGQISNTGELFF
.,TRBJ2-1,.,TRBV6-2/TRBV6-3,TGTGCCAGCAGTTTAGCCAGGAATGAGCAGTTCTTC,CASSLARNEQFF
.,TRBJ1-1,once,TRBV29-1,TGCAGCGTTGCACCTCGGACTATGAACACTGAAGCTTTCTTT,CSVAPRTMNTEAFF
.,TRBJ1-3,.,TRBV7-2,TGTGCCAGCAGCTTAGGAGGGGGAAACACCATATATTTT,CASSLGGGNTIYF
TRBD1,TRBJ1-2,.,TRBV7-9,TGTGCCAGCAGCCCCCCCGGACAGGACTATGGCTACACCTTC,CASSPPGQDYGYTF
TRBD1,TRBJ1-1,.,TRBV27,TGTGCCAGCACCGGACAGGGGGCGGTGAACACTGAAGCTTTCTTT,CASTGQGAVNTEAFF
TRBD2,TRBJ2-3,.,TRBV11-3,TGTGCCAGCAGCAGGACTAGCGGGCGCACAGATACGCAGTATTTT,CASSRTSGRTDTQYF
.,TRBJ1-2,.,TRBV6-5,TGTGCCAGCAGGAGACTTTCCGGGACCACTGGCTACACCTTC,CASRRLSGTTGYTF
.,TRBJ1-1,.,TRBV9,TGTGCCAGCAGCGTATCGGGACGTGGCACTGAAGCTTTCTTT,CASSVSGRGTEAFF
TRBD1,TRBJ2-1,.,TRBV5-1,TGCGCCAGCAGCTTGGCCCGGACAGGGGATGAGCAGTTCTTC,CASSLARTGDEQFF
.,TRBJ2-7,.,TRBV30,TGTGCCTGGAGTACATCCGTCCCCCACGAGCAGTACTTC,CAWSTSVPHEQYF
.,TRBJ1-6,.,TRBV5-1,TGCGCCAGCAGCTTGGACAGCAGAATGAATTCACCCCTCCACTTT,CASSLDSRMNSPLHF
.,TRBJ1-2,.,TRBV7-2,TGTGCCAGCAGCCCCACGACCATTCCCTATGGCTACACCTTC,CASSPTTIPYGYTF
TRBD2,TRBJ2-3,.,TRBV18,TGTGCCAGCTCACCACCCTTTACTAGCGGGGGCACAGATACGCAGTATTTT,CASSPPFTSGGTDTQYF
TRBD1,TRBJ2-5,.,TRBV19,TGTGCCAGTAGTATTGAGACAGGGGGTCTCGAGACCCAGTACTTC,CASSIETGGLETQYF
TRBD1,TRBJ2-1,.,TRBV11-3,TGTGCCAGCAGCTCCGGACAGGGGTCTAAGAATGAGCAGTTCTTC,CASSSGQGSKNEQFF
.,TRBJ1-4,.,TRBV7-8,TGTGCCAGCAGCCCATCCCGCGGGGCCCGCCTGTGGGAAAAACTGTTTTTT,CASSPSRGARLWEKLFF
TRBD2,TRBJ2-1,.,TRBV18,TGTGCCAGCTCACCACCTTGGAGGACTAGCAGCAATGAGCAGTTCTTC,CASSPPWRTSSNEQFF
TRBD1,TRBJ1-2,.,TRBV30,TGTGCCTGGAGGGGGGGACAGAACTATGGCTACACCTTC,CAWRGGQNYGYTF
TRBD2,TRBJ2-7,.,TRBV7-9,TGTGCCAGCAGTCGGACTAGCGGATTGGGCGAGCAGTACTTC,CASSRTSGLGEQYF
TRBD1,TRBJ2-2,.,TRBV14,TGTGCCAGCAGCCAAGGTGGACAGGTCCGAAGCGGGGAGCTGTTTTTT,CASSQGGQVRSGELFF
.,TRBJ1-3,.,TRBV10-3,TGTGCCATCAGTGAGGGCAGTCTCTCTGGAAACACCATATATTTT,CAISEGSLSGNTIYF
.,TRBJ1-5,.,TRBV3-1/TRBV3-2,TGTGCCAGCAGCCAAGGGACCCCGGGAGGCAATCAGCCCCAGCATTTT,CASSQGTPGGNQPQHF
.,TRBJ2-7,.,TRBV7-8,TGTGCCAGCAGCCCGACAGTCTACGAGCAGTACTTC,CASSPTVYEQYF
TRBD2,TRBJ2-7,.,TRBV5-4,TGTGCCAGCAGCTTGGATAGCGGGGTCATGTCTGGCGAGCAGTACTTC,CASSLDSGVMSGEQYF
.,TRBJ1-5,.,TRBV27,TGTGCCAGCAGTCCCGAGGGGCGATTTCAGCCCCAGCATTTT,CASSPEGRFQPQHF
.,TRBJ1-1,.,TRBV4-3,TGCGCCAGCAGCCAAGAACAGGGAGCCACTGAAGCTTTCTTT,CASSQEQGATEAFF
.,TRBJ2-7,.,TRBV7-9,TGTGCCAGCAGCGGGAGAGGGCTAACCTACGAGCAGTACTTC,CASSGRGLTYEQYF
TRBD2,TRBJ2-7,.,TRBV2,TGTGCCAGCACTGGGACTAGCGGGTACGAGCAGTACTTC,CASTGTSGYEQYF
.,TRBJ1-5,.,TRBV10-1,TGCGCCAGCAGGGGGGACCGGGGGACGGGGAATCAGCCCCAGCATTTT,CASRGDRGTGNQPQHF